The rows below give T cell receptor beta chains drawn from one sample of a study of blood T cell repertoires in COVID-19. Sequencing was performed with immunoSEQ multiplex PCR; in TCRdb, only in-frame clones are kept and a portion is missing. The table lists roughly 150,000 clones, 75% to 85% of them singletons. Input material: peripheral blood. These TCRs come from an elderly woman with acute or convalescent COVID-19. Both conserved end residues are part of each CDR3. A D gene is named only where the DNA matches it firmly. Clone size is given for some rows only: seen once, a few or many times, or a class if the clone is expanded.

>-|TRBV5-1|TRBJ2-5|-
TGCGCCAGCAGCGCAGGCCAAGAGACCCAGTACTTC
CASSAGQETQYF
>once|TRBV28|TRBJ2-7|TRBD1
TGTGCCAGCAGTTTAATTATCGGGACAGGCTTCTACGAGCAGTACTTC
CASSLIIGTGFYEQYF
>once|TRBV5-1|TRBJ1-3|-
TGCGCCAGCAGCTTGAATCCCCTTGGAAACACCATATATTTT
CASSLNPLGNTIYF
>-|TRBV10-1|TRBJ1-5|-
TGCGCCAGCAGTGAGAATGCGAGGCAGCCCCAGCATTTT
CASSENARQPQHF
>-|TRBV11-3|TRBJ2-1|TRBD2
TGTGCCAGCAGTCTGGGCATCAGCGGGGTCTACAATGAGCAGTTCTTC
CASSLGISGVYNEQFF
>-|TRBV18|TRBJ1-3|-
TGTGCCAGCTCAGCGATCATGGGAAACACCATATATTTT
CASSAIMGNTIYF
>-|TRBV30|TRBJ1-1|-
TGTGCCTGGACTCATAACCCCCCCATCACCCCGGGGGCTGAAGCTTTCTTT
CAWTHNPPITPGAEAFF
>-|TRBV28|TRBJ2-1|-
TGTGCCAGCAGTTTGCCAGGGGTCTACAATGAGCAGTTCTTC
CASSLPGVYNEQFF
>-|TRBV5-1|TRBJ2-3|-
TGCGCCAGCAGTATCCAGACAGATACGCAGTATTTT
CASSIQTDTQYF
>-|TRBV19|TRBJ2-2|-
TGTGCCACCCTTTCCGGGAACACCGGGGAGCTGTTTTTT
CATLSGNTGELFF
>-|TRBV3-1/TRBV3-2|TRBJ2-7|-
TGTGCCAGCACCACACCCGGGGCCTACGAGCAGTACTTC
CASTTPGAYEQYF
>-|TRBV2|TRBJ2-5|TRBD1
TGTGCCAGCAGAAACCAAGGACAGGGTTCGCAGACCCAGTACTTC
CASRNQGQGSQTQYF
>-|TRBV27|TRBJ2-3|TRBD2
TGTGCCAGCAGTTCCCCCTCGCGGGAGGGCTGGGCGTTTACGCAGTATTTT
CASSSPSREGWAFTQYF
>-|TRBV7-9|TRBJ2-5|-
TGTGCCAGCAGAACCCTACAAGAGACCCAGTACTTC
CASRTLQETQYF
>once|TRBV6-5|TRBJ1-2|TRBD1
TGTGCCAGCAGCCCCCTGACAGGGGGCGTCAGTGGCTACACCTTC
CASSPLTGGVSGYTF
>-|TRBV10-3|TRBJ1-5|-
TGTGCCATCTCTCACAGGGAATATCAGCCCCAGCATTTT
CAISHREYQPQHF
>-|TRBV27|TRBJ1-6|-
TGTGCCAGCAGTTTATCTTTCAGGGGCCTAGGGGCCCTCCACTTT
CASSLSFRGLGALHF
>-|TRBV7-9|TRBJ1-5|-
TGTGCCAGCAGCACGAGTTATCAGCCCCAGCATTTT
CASSTSYQPQHF
>-|TRBV15|TRBJ1-1|TRBD1
TGTGCCACCAGCAGAGCCAGGGGGCAGGGCACTGAAGCTTTCTTT
CATSRARGQGTEAFF
>-|TRBV11-2|TRBJ1-1|TRBD1
TGTGCCAGCAGCCAGCATCGGGACAGGGGGCTATCGAACACTGAAGCTTTCTTT
CASSQHRDRGLSNTEAFF
>-|TRBV24-1|TRBJ2-3|-
TGTGCCACCAGTCGGGGTTCGGGGTCACCAGATACGCAGTATTTT
CATSRGSGSPDTQYF
>-|TRBV19|TRBJ2-3|TRBD1
TGTGCCAGTAGTAGTCGGTTCGGGACAGGGGTAGATACGCAGTATTTT
CASSSRFGTGVDTQYF
>once|TRBV11-2|TRBJ1-3|TRBD1
TGTGCCAGCAGCTTGGTGGGACAGACATCCAACTCTGGAAACACCATATATTTT
CASSLVGQTSNSGNTIYF
>-|TRBV3-1/TRBV3-2|TRBJ1-2|TRBD1
TGTGCCAGCAGCTTTCATACCGGACAGGGGGCGTTTGGCTACACCTTC
CASSFHTGQGAFGYTF
>once|TRBV7-8|TRBJ2-5|TRBD2
TGTGCCAGCAGCTCGACTAGCGGGTTCAGTGCCCAGTACTTC
CASSSTSGFSAQYF
>-|TRBV28|TRBJ2-1|TRBD2
TGTGCCAGCAGCTCCTACAGCTTTAGCGGGAGGAACTACAATGAGCAGTTCTTC
CASSSYSFSGRNYNEQFF
>-|TRBV19|TRBJ1-1|TRBD1
TGTGCCAGTAGTCACAGGGGGCAAGAAAACACTGAAGCTTTCTTT
CASSHRGQENTEAFF
>-|TRBV4-2|TRBJ2-2|-
TGTGCCAGCAGCCAACAGAGCGCCGGCGCGAACACCGGGGAGCTGTTTTTT
CASSQQSAGANTGELFF
>-|TRBV19|TRBJ2-7|-
TGTGCCAGTAGTATAGGCGAGAACTCATCGAGCTCCTACGAGCAGTACTTC
CASSIGENSSSSYEQYF
>-|TRBV29-1|TRBJ2-5|-
TGCAGCGTCGGGGAACGAGGTCAGCTACAAGAGACCCAGTACTTC
CSVGERGQLQETQYF
>-|TRBV7-3|TRBJ2-7|-
TGTGCCAGCAGCTTAGCTCCGGGACTTTTCTACGAGCAGTACTTC
CASSLAPGLFYEQYF
>-|TRBV29-1|TRBJ1-4|-
TGCAGCGTTGCCGGTGCAACTAATGAAAAACTGTTTTTT
CSVAGATNEKLFF
>-|TRBV27|TRBJ2-3|-
TGTGCCAGCAGTTTATCACGGACAATCACAGATACGCAGTATTTT
CASSLSRTITDTQYF
>-|TRBV30|TRBJ1-6|-
TGTGCCTGGAGTGTAGCAGGGGCAATTTCACCCCTCCACTTT
CAWSVAGAISPLHF
>-|TRBV5-1|TRBJ2-2|TRBD1
TGCGCCAGCAGCTTTGGACAGGGCATCACCGGGGAGCTGTTTTTT
CASSFGQGITGELFF
>-|TRBV9|TRBJ2-5|-
TGTGCCAGCAGCGTACAATCCTCTTGGCCCCAAGAGACCCAGTACTTC
CASSVQSSWPQETQYF
>-|TRBV30|TRBJ1-2|-
TGTGCCTGGAAACAGGGTTTAAAGGACTATGGCTACACCTTC
CAWKQGLKDYGYTF
>-|TRBV7-9|TRBJ2-5|-
TGTGCCAGCAGCGCCGCGGGCCGGGGAGAGGAGACCCAGTACTTC
CASSAAGRGEETQYF
>-|TRBV7-8|TRBJ2-7|-
TGTGCCAGCAGCCCTCGCAGACAGGCACTTTACGAGCAGTACTTC
CASSPRRQALYEQYF
>-|TRBV5-4|TRBJ2-7|TRBD1
TGTGCCAGCAGCTACGGACAGGGGGTCTCCCACGAGCAGTACTTC
CASSYGQGVSHEQYF
>once|TRBV5-8|TRBJ1-4|-
TGTGCCAGCAGCGGCCAATGGGCGACAACCAATGAAAAACTGTTTTTT
CASSGQWATTNEKLFF
>-|TRBV27|TRBJ1-5|-
TGTGCCAGCAGTTTTTCGGGTCATGGGTATCAGCCCCAGCATTTT
CASSFSGHGYQPQHF
>-|TRBV28|TRBJ1-3|-
TGTGCCAGCAGCCCCGTACAGGGCTCTGGAAACACCATATATTTT
CASSPVQGSGNTIYF
>few|TRBV5-4|TRBJ1-2|-
TGTGCCAGCAGCTTGGCTGCGGGGGGAGCCTACTATGGCTACACCTTC
CASSLAAGGAYYGYTF
>-|TRBV5-6|TRBJ2-7|-
TGTGCCAGCAGCACGGGAGTCTACGAGCAGTACTTC
CASSTGVYEQYF
>-|TRBV27|TRBJ2-1|TRBD2
TGTGCCAGCATCGCCCACCGCGGGAGGGCCGGATATGAGCAGTTCTTC
CASIAHRGRAGYEQFF
>-|TRBV10-3|TRBJ1-2|-
TGTGCCATCTTCTCTTTGGACACTTCTAACTATGGCTACACCTTC
CAIFSLDTSNYGYTF